This T cell receptor beta chain is from a study of OX40 agonist ivuxolimab in advanced cancers. Study information: Patients received ivuxolimab, an agonistic anti-OX40 (CD134) antibody. Aged about 20 to 80 with a mean of approximately 60 years, they were approximately 79% male.

The assay was immunoSEQ multiplex PCR, and TCRdb's table has in-frame clones only and misses some. The sample includes about 59,000 clones, roughly 84% of them seen just once. This CDR3 is built from 12 residues. The V gene lost 5 bases and the J gene lost 5 bases, with 12 bases spanning the gap. Per the germline V gene, CDR1 is GTSNPN and CDR2 is SVGIG (reference sequence). This specimen consisted of CD4+ or CD8+ T cells sorted from blood, obtained in a trial of the OX40 agonist ivuxolimab. The TCR sequence derives from an adult with an advanced solid tumor such as melanoma, head and neck, liver or kidney cancer. The chain links TRBV30 to TRBJ1-2, with a weak D call TRBD1 (5 bases). CDR3 nucleotide sequence: TGTGCCTGGGCCATCGGGGCTTATGGCTACACCTTC. Translating gives CAWAIGAYGYTF. The full variable domain, completed using reference TRBV30 and TRBJ1-2, is SQTIHQWPATLVQPVGSPLSLECTVEGTSNPNLYWYRQAAGRGLQLLFYSVGIGQISSEVPQNLSASRPQDRQFILSSKKLLLSDSGFYLCAWAIGAYGYTFGSGTRLTVV.